One and the same sample provided the 18 T cell receptor beta chains below, sequenced in a study of shared clonotypes between healthy human individuals. Only in-frame clones appear in the TCRdb table, and some are missing; sequencing was by immunoSEQ multiplex PCR. The top ten clones hold about 0.4% of a sample with around 1.6 million clones, 95% to 99% of them seen once. The sample comprised naive CD4+ T cells sorted from blood. Indicated subset: CD45RA+ positively selected. These receptors came from a man aged 25 to 40 in good health.

This chain joins TRBV29-1 and TRBJ2-1; 9 nucleotides align to TRBD1. V was pared by 6 bases and J by 14 bases, with 11 bases of the junction left unmatched. In germline, CDR1 is SQVTM, CDR2 ANQGSEA. The CDR3 sequence is 12 residues long. The CDR3 DNA reads as TGCAGCGTCTCCTCCGGGACAGGGATAGAGTTCTTC. Translated: CSVSSGTGIEFF.

V gene TRBV19 combines with J gene TRBJ2-1; D possibly corresponds to TRBD1 (6 bases). V was trimmed by 9 bases and J by 2 bases, leaving 17 bases between them. The CDR3 is 15 residues long. Per germline, CDR1 LNHDA and CDR2 SQIVND (reference sequence). CDR3 protein: CASAQGYDPYNEQFF. The CDR3 DNA sequence: TGTGCCAGCGCCCAGGGGTACGACCCCTACAATGAGCAGTTCTTC.

The chain links TRBV5-5 to TRBJ2-3; D is unresolved. Looked up from germline, CDR1 is SGHKS and CDR2 is YYEKEE (reference sequence). The V and J ends lost 2 bases and 3 bases respectively, with 10 bases between them. This CDR3 contains 14 residues. The CDR3 DNA follows: TGTGCCAGCAGCTTCGGCATGGGTACAGATACGCAGTATTTT. It specifies CASSFGMGTDTQYF.

The rearrangement links TRBV29-1 to TRBJ1-2; D not certain. V was pared by 2 bases and J by 4 bases, with 5 bases between. Germline assignment: CDR1 SQVTM and CDR2 ANQGSEA. The length of the CDR3 is 11 residues. As DNA, the CDR3 is TGCAGCGTTGAACAGAGCTATGGCTACACCTTC. It yields the protein CSVEQSYGYTF.

V usage is TRBV5-6 and J usage is TRBJ2-3; 12 bases map to TRBD2. The V segment lost 0 bases and the J segment 3 bases; nucleotides outside the gene matches: 8. This CDR3 region has 18 residues. Per the germline V gene, CDR1 is SGHDT and CDR2 is YYEEEE. The chain's CDR3 is CASSLVGRLAGVTDTQYF. CDR3 nucleotides: TGTGCCAGCAGCTTGGTCGGCCGACTAGCGGGAGTTACAGATACGCAGTATTTT.

The chain employs TRBV10-3 and TRBJ2-2; perhaps D is TRBD1 or TRBD2 (5 bases each). Germline loops: CDR1 ENHRY, CDR2 SYGVKD. Trimming pared 0 bases from V and 6 bases from J, leaving 17 bases between. The CDR3 has 17 amino acids. As DNA, the CDR3 is TGTGCCATCAGTGAGTCGCTCTTCAGTGGGGGATCCGGGGAGCTGTTTTTT. It specifies CAISESLFSGGSGELFF.

This chain uses TRBV7-3 with TRBJ2-2; possibly TRBD2 for D (5 bases). This CDR3 has 12 amino acids. V dropped 4 bases and J dropped 5 bases, with 5 bases sitting between them. The germline gives CDR1 SGHTA, CDR2 FQGTGA. Here the CDR3 reads CASSSGTGELFF. CDR3 coding DNA: TGTGCCAGCAGCTCGGGGACCGGGGAGCTGTTTTTT.

The rearrangement links TRBV7-3 to TRBJ2-1; maybe TRBD2 (6 bases). The CDR3 has 12 amino acids. CDR1 SGHTA and CDR2 FQGTGA come from the germline V gene. Trimming pared 4 bases from V and 10 bases from J, leaving 11 bases between. The CDR3 reads CASSSRSGEQFF. In DNA form, the CDR3 reads TGTGCCAGCAGCTCTCGAAGCGGGGAGCAGTTCTTC.

The chain carries TRBV18 and TRBJ1-4; D remains ambiguous. The CDR3 consists of 14 residues. From germline, CDR1 is KGHSH and CDR2 LQKENI. V was cut by 3 bases and J by 6 bases, with 11 bases left in between. CDR3 nucleotides: TGTGCCAGCTCACCTCTGGCGCCCCATGAAAAACTGTTTTTT. The encoded protein is CASSPLAPHEKLFF.

The chain employs TRBV28 and TRBJ2-3; D gene ambiguous. Germline CDR1 is MDHEN and CDR2 is SYDVKM. V gave up 3 bases and J gave up 4 bases, with 11 bases separating them. The CDR3 has 14 amino acids. This chain's CDR3 is CASSFPPIADTQYF. The CDR3 coding sequence is TGTGCCAGCAGTTTCCCCCCCATTGCAGATACGCAGTATTTT.

The chain has TRBV5-4 and TRBJ2-7; tentatively, D is TRBD1 (5 bases). The V end was cut by 0 bases, the J end by 1 base, with 8 bases between. Germline V gene data show CDR1 as SGHNT and CDR2 as YYREEE (reference sequence). The CDR3 runs to 14 residues. CDR3 in DNA: TGTGCCAGCAGCTTGGAGACAGCTTCCTACGAGCAGTACTTC. Translation: CASSLETASYEQYF.

CDR3 in amino acids: CASSLSDWGGLFF. As DNA, the CDR3 is TGTGCCAGCAGTTTATCCGATTGGGGCGGACTGTTTTTT. V and J are TRBV28 and TRBJ1-4; maybe TRBD1 (5 bases). Trimming pared 1 base from V and 13 bases from J, leaving 13 bases between. CDR3 size: 13 residues. Per germline, CDR1 MDHEN and CDR2 SYDVKM.

Worth noting for this clone: This sample includes further DNA sequences coding for the same CDR3. The chain joins TRBV29-1 to TRBJ2-5, with D hard to call. The CDR3 is 12 amino acids. The germline gives CDR1 SQVTM, CDR2 ANQGSEA. V was shortened by 4 bases and J by 5 bases, with 11 bases between the two germline ends. The CDR3 nucleotides read TGCAGCGTTGTGGGTGTCCAGGAGACCCAGTACTTC. Translation: CSVVGVQETQYF.

V usage is TRBV6-1 and J usage is TRBJ2-7, with D unresolved. CDR1 MNHNS and CDR2 SASEGT come from the germline V gene. The CDR3 sequence is 11 residues long. V gave up 6 bases and J gave up 5 bases, with 8 bases separating them. The CDR3 nucleotides are TGTGCCAGCAGCCAACCCAACGAGCAGTACTTC. Protein: CASSQPNEQYF.

This chain links TRBV2 with TRBJ2-5, with D possibly TRBD2 on 5 matching bases. Trimming stripped 8 bases from V and 7 bases from J, with 11 bases between. Germline V gene sequence: CDR1 SNHLY, CDR2 FYNNEI. This CDR3 contains 11 residues. CDR3 nucleotides: TGTGCCAGCGAGGGATTTGGGACCCAGTACTTC. Protein product: CASEGFGTQYF.

V and J are TRBV19 and TRBJ1-1, with D tentatively TRBD1 (5 bases). Germline CDR1 and CDR2: LNHDA and SQIVND (reference sequence). This CDR3 has 13 amino acids. Trimming shortened V by 6 bases and J by 5 bases, and 13 bases separated the two germline ends. As DNA, the CDR3 is TGTGCCAGTAGGCAGCAGGGAGAAACTGAAGCTTTCTTT. Its protein product is CASRQQGETEAFF. Complete variable domain (other parts from reference TRBV19 and TRBJ1-1): DGGITQSPKYLFRKEGQNVTLSCEQNLNHDAMYWYRQDPGQGLRLIYYSQIVNDFQKGDIAEGYSVSREKKESFPLTVTSAQKNPTAFYLCASRQQGETEAFFGQGTRLTVV.

V and J are TRBV18 and TRBJ1-2; no firm D call. The CDR3 consists of 13 residues. The ends were cut back, 6 bases at V and 8 bases at J, with 16 bases in the middle. CDR1 and CDR2 (germline): KGHSH, LQKENI. CDR3 sequence: CASSQRTPEGYTF. DNA for the CDR3: TGTGCCAGCTCTCAACGGACGCCGGAGGGCTACACCTTC. Based on the CDR3 plus reference TRBV18 and TRBJ1-2, the full variable domain is NAGVMQNPRHLVRRRGQEARLRCSPMKGHSHVYWYRQLPEEGLKFMVYLQKENIIDESGMPKERFSAEFPKEGPSILRIQQVVRGDSAAYFCASSQRTPEGYTFGSGTRLTVV.

In the case of this clone: Other DNA sequences in this sample translate to the same CDR3. This chain uses TRBV28 with TRBJ2-2; the D gene is possibly TRBD1 (5 bases). Trimming removed 1 base at V and 6 bases at J, with 6 bases between. Germline values: CDR1 MDHEN, CDR2 SYDVKM. The CDR3 is 13 amino acids. CDR3 bases: TGTGCCAGCAGTTTATTAGGGGCCGGGGAGCTGTTTTTT. Its translation is CASSLLGAGELFF.